Below are 11 T cell receptor beta chains sequenced from a single sample in a study of blood T cell repertoires in COVID-19. Method: immunoSEQ multiplex PCR; TCRdb's copy keeps in-frame clones and lacks some. The sample consists of 110,000 to 150,000 clones, 84% of them appearing once. Sequencing was done on a sample of peripheral blood. These receptors all stem from a human donor in a cohort sampled during active COVID-19.

Notes on this clone: The same CDR3 also results from other DNA sequences found in this sample. Here the CDR3 DNA reads TGTGCCAGCAGCGTAGGCGGGGTGTCCTACGAGCAGTACTTC. Its protein is CASSVGGVSYEQYF. The rearrangement uses TRBV9 and TRBJ2-7, with D perhaps TRBD2 (6 bases). Germline V gene lookup returns CDR1 SGDLS and CDR2 YYNGEE. The CDR3 has 14 amino acids. Trimming shortened V by 0 bases and J by 1 base, and 8 bases separated the two germline ends.

The rearrangement links TRBV6-6 to TRBJ1-4, with a possible D match to TRBD1 (6 bases). The CDR3 loop spans 14 amino acids. In germline, CDR1 is MNHNY, CDR2 SVGAGI (reference sequence). The V end was cut by 7 bases, the J end by 8 bases, with 17 bases between. CDR3: CASTATGTFEKLFF. The CDR3 DNA sequence: TGTGCCAGCACCGCAACCGGGACATTCGAAAAACTGTTTTTT.

With respect to this clone: In the same sample, other DNA sequences code for this CDR3. The rearrangement joins TRBV18 to TRBJ2-5; no clear D. Per germline, CDR1 KGHSH and CDR2 LQKENI. Trimming shortened V by 3 bases and J by 3 bases, and 5 bases separated the two germline ends. CDR3 size: 12 residues. In DNA, the CDR3 is TGTGCCAGCTCACCCCGGGAAGAGACCCAGTACTTC. Translation: CASSPREETQYF. Filled out from reference TRBV18 and TRBJ2-5, the complete variable domain reads NAGVMQNPRHLVRRRGQEARLRCSPMKGHSHVYWYRQLPEEGLKFMVYLQKENIIDESGMPKERFSAEFPKEGPSILRIQQVVRGDSAAYFCASSPREETQYFGPGTRLLVL.

V gene TRBV25-1 combines with J gene TRBJ2-5, with D possibly TRBD1 on 6 matching bases. Trimming removed 3 bases at V and 1 base at J, with 9 bases between. This CDR3 has 14 residues. CDR1 is MGHDK, CDR2 SYGVNS, per germline. Here the CDR3 reads CASSDRGFQETQYF. In DNA form, the CDR3 reads TGTGCCAGCAGTGATAGGGGGTTCCAAGAGACCCAGTACTTC. Full variable domain (rest looked up from reference TRBV25-1 and TRBJ2-5): EADIYQTPRYLVIGTGKKITLECSQTMGHDKMYWYQQDPGMELHLIHYSYGVNSTEKGDLSSESTVSRIRTEHFPLTLESARPSHTSQYLCASSDRGFQETQYFGPGTRLLVL.

The chain couples TRBV4-1 to TRBJ2-1; a weak D match, TRBD1 (5 bases). The CDR3 is 14 amino acids. Germline CDR1 is MGHRA and CDR2 is YSYEKL. The V end lost 0 bases, the J end lost 8 bases, and 11 bases lay between the germline ends. The CDR3 loop is CASSQDPQGYEQFF. The CDR3, as DNA: TGCGCCAGCAGCCAAGATCCTCAGGGATATGAGCAGTTCTTC.

The rearrangement links TRBV7-9 to TRBJ1-1; weak D call: TRBD1 (5 bases). The CDR3 consists of 15 residues. Trimming took off 3 bases at V and 2 bases at J, with 13 bases between the two ends. CDR1 is SEHNR and CDR2 is FQNEAQ in the germline V gene (reference sequence). CDR3 residues: CASSFPDRRNTEAFF. CDR3 coding DNA: TGTGCCAGCAGCTTTCCTGACAGAAGAAACACTGAAGCTTTCTTT.

This chain links TRBV12-3 or TRBV12-4 with TRBJ1-2; 7 bases are shared with TRBD1. This CDR3 spans 13 amino acids. V was pared by 5 bases and J by 2 bases, with 2 bases of the junction left unmatched. CDR3 region: CASSGGQNYGYTF. CDR3 coding DNA: TGTGCCAGCAGTGGGGGACAGAACTATGGCTACACCTTC.

This sequence joins TRBV28 and TRBJ2-5; D not certain. This CDR3 has 15 amino acids. CDR1 and CDR2 from the germline V gene are MDHEN and SYDVKM. V lost 4 bases and J lost 1, with 13 bases in between. The CDR3 region has the DNA TGTGCCAGCAGTTCGAACGCGGATTTCCAAGAGACCCAGTACTTC. This encodes CASSSNADFQETQYF.

The rearrangement links TRBV3-1 (or the pseudogene TRBV3-2) to TRBJ1-4; no firm D call. The length of the CDR3 is 15 residues. V was shortened by 2 bases and J by 4 bases, with 11 bases between the two germline ends. CDR1 LGHDT and CDR2 YNNKEL come from the germline V gene (reference sequence). In DNA, the CDR3 is TGTGCCAGCAGCCAAAACCCGGGATATAATGAAAAACTGTTTTTT. Translating gives CASSQNPGYNEKLFF.

The chain employs TRBV3-1 (or the pseudogene TRBV3-2) and TRBJ1-5; TRBD1 matches at 7 bases. The CDR3 runs to 15 residues. Germline CDR1 is LGHDT and CDR2 is YNNKEL (reference sequence). With V trimmed by 4 bases and J by 0 bases, 3 bases remained unmatched. This CDR3 is CASSRGQNSNQPQHF. For the CDR3, the DNA is TGTGCCAGCAGCCGGGGACAGAATAGCAATCAGCCCCAGCATTTT.

In this sample, this clone turned up once. The gene calls are TRBV11-2 and TRBJ1-5, with unresolved D. The CDR3 consists of 13 residues. The V gene lost 3 bases and the J gene lost 7 bases, with 10 bases spanning the gap. The germline CDR1 and CDR2 sequences are SGHAT and FQNNGV. The CDR3 here is CASSFEVGQPQHF. As DNA, the CDR3 is TGTGCCAGCAGCTTCGAGGTTGGACAGCCCCAGCATTTT.